The 19 T cell receptor beta chains below all came from one sample that was sequenced in a study of cytomegalovirus exposure and HLA in healthy donors. Use of 60 Vbeta and 13 Jbeta primers characterized the PCR. Sequenced by immunoSEQ multiplex PCR; TCRdb stores in-frame clones only, minus some. Among 110,000 to 150,000 clones, approximately 72% were seen once, and the ten largest hold approximately 2%. Material: PBMCs. Receptors originate from a middle-aged man in good health and CMV-seronegative.

V gene TRBV7-9 combines with J gene TRBJ2-5; 8 bases line up with TRBD2. The CDR3 is 15 residues long. Trimming removed 3 bases from V and 4 bases from J; junction bases left unmatched: 7. CDR1 and CDR2 from the germline V gene are SEHNR and FQNEAQ (reference sequence). CDR3 amino acids: CASSFSGLVGETQYF. The CDR3 nucleotides are TGTGCCAGCAGCTTTTCGGGACTAGTGGGAGAGACCCAGTACTTC.

The chain joins TRBV27 to TRBJ1-1; TRBD1 is a possible D gene (5 bases). The ends were cut back, 1 base at V and 0 bases at J, with 15 bases in the middle. The CDR3 sequence is 17 residues long. Germline CDR1 MNHEY, CDR2 SMNVEV (reference sequence). The CDR3 bases are TGTGCCAGCAGTTTATTGTGGCAGGGTAATATGAACACTGAAGCTTTCTTT. It translates to CASSLLWQGNMNTEAFF.

This chain uses TRBV30 with TRBJ1-1; D may be TRBD1 (6 bases). Per germline, CDR1 GTSNPN and CDR2 SVGIG (reference sequence). Trimming shortened V by 1 base and J by 0 bases, and 12 bases separated the two germline ends. CDR3 length: 15 residues. The CDR3: CAWSETRGMNTEAFF. The CDR3 region has the DNA TGTGCCTGGAGTGAGACAAGGGGGATGAACACTGAAGCTTTCTTT.

J is TRBJ2-7 and V is TRBV7-9; 8 bases match TRBD1. V was pared by 5 bases and J by 3 bases, with 9 bases of the junction left unmatched. The CDR3 runs 15 residues. From germline, CDR1 is SEHNR and CDR2 FQNEAQ (reference sequence). Here the CDR3 reads CASSLRTGPIYEQYF. The CDR3 DNA reads TGTGCCAGCAGCCTCCGGACAGGGCCCATCTACGAGCAGTACTTC.

V and J are TRBV30 and TRBJ1-1; D gene uncertain. The CDR3 runs to 15 residues. The V end was cut by 5 bases, the J end by 3 bases, with 19 bases between. Germline CDR1 is GTSNPN and CDR2 is SVGIG (reference sequence). For the CDR3, the DNA is TGTGCCTGGGGGAGGTGGGAGGGCCTCGACACTGAAGCTTTCTTT. It codes for CAWGRWEGLDTEAFF.

This rearrangement joins TRBV30 to TRBJ1-2; 9 bases align to TRBD1. The V segment lost 0 bases and the J segment 8 bases; nucleotides outside the gene matches: 7. This CDR3 contains 14 residues. Germline CDR1 reads GTSNPN; CDR2 reads SVGIG (reference sequence). For the CDR3, the DNA is TGTGCCTGGAGTGTAACAGGGGGCTCGGAAGGCTACACCTTC. Translation gives CAWSVTGGSEGYTF.

This clone was detected only once. The chain combines TRBV30 with TRBJ2-1; D call uncertain. The CDR3 is made up of 12 amino acids. The V and J ends lost 2 bases and 9 bases respectively, with 11 bases between them. From germline, CDR1 is GTSNPN and CDR2 SVGIG (reference sequence). DNA for the CDR3: TGTGCCTGGAGTCCCCAGTTGGTTGAGCAGTTCTTC. Translation gives CAWSPQLVEQFF.

Concerning this clone: The junction does not match germline at one end; this may be a read error. The chain employs TRBV28 and TRBJ1-5; TRBD1 matches at 8 bases. Looked up from germline, CDR1 is MDHEN and CDR2 is SYDVKM. The CDR3 is 15 amino acids. CDR3 protein: CASTRTGHSNQPQNF. CDR3 in DNA: TGTGCCAGCACTCGGACAGGGCATAGCAATCAGCCCCAGAATTTT.

The CDR3 coding sequence is TGCGCCAGCAGCCAAGAGAGGGGAGGCGGGAGAATCTACAATGAGCAGTTCTTC. It specifies CASSQERGGGRIYNEQFF. V is TRBV4-3 and J is TRBJ2-1; 7 bases match TRBD2. This CDR3 has 18 residues. Per the germline V gene, CDR1 is LGHNA and CDR2 is YSLEER. V shed 0 bases and J 3 bases; nucleotides not matched to a gene: 11.

The chain couples TRBV25-1 to TRBJ2-2; D is uncertain. Germline V gene sequence: CDR1 MGHDK, CDR2 SYGVNS. V was cut by 10 bases and J by 8 bases, with 14 bases left in between. The CDR3 spans 12 residues. CDR3 nucleotides: TGTGCCATCCCTCGACGGGTAGGGGAGCTGTTTTTT. It encodes CAIPRRVGELFF.

The rearrangement uses TRBV5-8 and TRBJ2-7; D gene ambiguous. This CDR3 is built from 15 residues. In germline, CDR1 is SGHTS, CDR2 YDEGEE. V shed 4 bases and J shed 4 bases, with 18 bases lying between them. CDR3 protein: CASSPWSTTGYEQYF. For the CDR3, the DNA is TGTGCCAGCAGCCCGTGGTCCACAACGGGTTACGAGCAGTACTTC. Combining the CDR3 with reference TRBV5-8 and TRBJ2-7 gives the whole variable domain EAGVTQSPTHLIKTRGQQATLRCSPISGHTSVYWYQQALGLGLQFLLWYDEGEERNRGNFPPRFSGRQFPNYSSELNVNALELEDSALYLCASSPWSTTGYEQYFGPGTRLTVT.

The chain uses TRBV5-6 and TRBJ2-3, with 9 bases matching TRBD1. V shed 4 bases and J 2 bases; nucleotides not matched to a gene: 5. This CDR3 contains 15 residues. CDR1 and CDR2 from the germline V gene are SGHDT and YYEEEE. This CDR3 reads CASSRTGAITDTQYF. The DNA of the CDR3 is TGTGCCAGCAGCAGGACAGGGGCCATCACAGATACGCAGTATTTT.

For the CDR3, the DNA is TGTGCCAGCAGTCCGGGACTTAGCACAGATACGCAGTATTTT. It encodes CASSPGLSTDTQYF. The chain employs TRBV6-6 and TRBJ2-3; tentative D call: TRBD2 (6 bases). Per germline, CDR1 MNHNY and CDR2 SVGAGI (reference sequence). CDR3 length: 14 residues. The germline V and J ends were trimmed by 5 bases and 0 bases, with 9 bases remaining between them.

The chain employs TRBV7-2 and TRBJ2-7; 9 bases align to TRBD2. The junction had 1 base not matched to a gene; V was cut back by 0 bases and J by 4 bases. The germline V gene has CDR1 SGHTA and CDR2 FQGNSA. CDR3 length: 14 residues. CDR3 DNA sequence: TGTGCCAGCAGCTTAGCCGGACTAGCGTACGAGCAGTACTTC. It specifies CASSLAGLAYEQYF.

This clone has only a few counts. The J gene is TRBJ2-7, the V gene TRBV6-5; a weak D match, TRBD1 (6 bases). Trimming took off 6 bases at V and 6 bases at J, with 21 bases between the two ends. This CDR3 spans 15 amino acids. CDR1 is MNHEY, CDR2 SVGAGI, per germline. CDR3 sequence reads: CASSGRGPNKGEQYF. The CDR3 DNA reads as TGTGCCAGCAGCGGCAGGGGCCCCAATAAGGGCGAGCAGTACTTC.

The rearrangement joins TRBV2 to TRBJ2-4, with a tentative D call TRBD2 (5 bases). V was pared by 1 base and J by 1 base, with 14 bases between. Germline V gives CDR1 SNHLY, CDR2 FYNNEI. There are 17 residues in the CDR3. CDR3 sequence (DNA): TGTGCCAGCAGTGAAGGTTCCGGGAACTCGGCCAAAAACATTCAGTACTTC. Translated, it gives CASSEGSGNSAKNIQYF.

The V and J genes are TRBV2 and TRBJ1-2; 8 bases align to TRBD1. CDR1 is SNHLY and CDR2 is FYNNEI in the germline V gene. This CDR3 region has 15 residues. V trimming: 7 bases; J trimming: 2 bases; junction bases outside the gene matches: 9. The CDR3 DNA sequence: TGTGCCAGCAATCCTTCAGGGGGCGCGAACTATGGCTACACCTTC. Protein product: CASNPSGGANYGYTF.

This clone has only a few counts. This sequence joins TRBV28 and TRBJ1-1, with TRBD1 as a possible D gene (5 bases). Germline values: CDR1 MDHEN, CDR2 SYDVKM. The germline V and J ends were trimmed by 6 bases and 1 base, with 12 bases remaining between them. The length of the CDR3 is 14 residues. The CDR3 region is CASSPSGGNTEAFF. The CDR3 DNA follows: TGTGCCAGCAGCCCTTCGGGGGGGAACACTGAAGCTTTCTTT. The whole variable domain, filled in from reference TRBV28 and TRBJ1-1, reads DVKVTQSSRYLVKRTGEKVFLECVQDMDHENMFWYRQDPGLGLRLIYFSYDVKMKEKGDIPEGYSVSREKKERFSLILESASTNQTSMYLCASSPSGGNTEAFFGQGTRLTVV.

Concerning this clone itself: At one end, the junction sequence differs from germline, possibly due to a read error. The chain links TRBV5-1 to TRBJ2-7; 7 bases are a match to TRBD1. Germline V gene data show CDR1 as SGHRS and CDR2 as YFSETQ. This CDR3 has 13 amino acids. The CDR3 DNA follows: TGCGCCGGCAGCTCCGGACAGGTCGACGAGCAGTACTTC. Protein product: CAGSSGQVDEQYF.